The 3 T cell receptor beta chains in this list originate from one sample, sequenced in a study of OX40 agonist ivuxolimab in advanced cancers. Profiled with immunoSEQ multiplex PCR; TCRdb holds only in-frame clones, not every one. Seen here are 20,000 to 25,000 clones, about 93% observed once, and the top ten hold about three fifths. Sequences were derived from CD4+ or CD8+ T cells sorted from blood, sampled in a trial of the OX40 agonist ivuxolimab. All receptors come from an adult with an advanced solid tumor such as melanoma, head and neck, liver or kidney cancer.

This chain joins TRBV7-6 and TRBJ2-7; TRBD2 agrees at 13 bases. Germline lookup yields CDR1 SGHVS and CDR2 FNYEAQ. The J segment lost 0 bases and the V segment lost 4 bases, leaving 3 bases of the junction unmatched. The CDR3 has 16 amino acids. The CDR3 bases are TGTGCCAGCAGCTCGGGGACTAGCGGGGTCTCCTACGAGCAGTACTTC. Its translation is CASSSGTSGVSYEQYF. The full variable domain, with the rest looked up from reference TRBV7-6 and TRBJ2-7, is GAGVSQSPRYKVTKRGQDVALRCDPISGHVSLYWYRQALGQGPEFLTYFNYEAQQDKSGLPNDRFSAERPEGSISTLTIQRTEQRDSAMYRCASSSGTSGVSYEQYFGPGTRLTVT.

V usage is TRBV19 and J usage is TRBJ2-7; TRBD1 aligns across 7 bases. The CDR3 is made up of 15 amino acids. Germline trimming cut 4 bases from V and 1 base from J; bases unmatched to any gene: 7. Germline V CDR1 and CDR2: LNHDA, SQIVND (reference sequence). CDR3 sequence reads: CASSKSGGSSYEQYF. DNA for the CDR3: TGTGCCAGTAGTAAATCAGGGGGTAGTTCCTACGAGCAGTACTTC.

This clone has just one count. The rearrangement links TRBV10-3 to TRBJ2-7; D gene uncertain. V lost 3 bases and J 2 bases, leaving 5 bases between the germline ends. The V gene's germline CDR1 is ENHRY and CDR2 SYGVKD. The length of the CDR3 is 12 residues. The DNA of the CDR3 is TGTGCCATCAGTGAATCGCCCTACGAGCAGTACTTC. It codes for CAISESPYEQYF.